This entry describes one T cell receptor beta chain. Its antigen is unknown. The method was immunoSEQ multiplex PCR; TCRdb's version includes in-frame clones alone and lacks a portion of them. The repertoire holds under 25,000 clones, with 75% to 90% as singletons. These data are taken from a study of OX40 agonist ivuxolimab in advanced cancers. CDR1 is MDHEN, CDR2 SYDVKM, per germline. The CDR3 sequence is 14 residues long. Unmatched junction bases numbered 7, after V lost 10 bases and J lost 4 bases. Study outcomes and limitations: Normalized expansion of T-cell clones was also low for some nonresponders. Partial responders receiving 0.1-3.0 mg/kg showed among the lowest clonal expansion.

The sequence came from an adult with an advanced solid tumor such as melanoma, head and neck, liver or kidney cancer. The chain uses TRBV28 and TRBJ2-1, with 10 bases matching TRBD2. Material: CD4+ or CD8+ T cells sorted from blood, obtained in a trial of the OX40 agonist ivuxolimab. For the CDR3, the DNA is TGTGCCACCCGGCTAGCGGGGGTTTACAATGAGCAGTTCTTC. Translation: CATRLAGVYNEQFF.